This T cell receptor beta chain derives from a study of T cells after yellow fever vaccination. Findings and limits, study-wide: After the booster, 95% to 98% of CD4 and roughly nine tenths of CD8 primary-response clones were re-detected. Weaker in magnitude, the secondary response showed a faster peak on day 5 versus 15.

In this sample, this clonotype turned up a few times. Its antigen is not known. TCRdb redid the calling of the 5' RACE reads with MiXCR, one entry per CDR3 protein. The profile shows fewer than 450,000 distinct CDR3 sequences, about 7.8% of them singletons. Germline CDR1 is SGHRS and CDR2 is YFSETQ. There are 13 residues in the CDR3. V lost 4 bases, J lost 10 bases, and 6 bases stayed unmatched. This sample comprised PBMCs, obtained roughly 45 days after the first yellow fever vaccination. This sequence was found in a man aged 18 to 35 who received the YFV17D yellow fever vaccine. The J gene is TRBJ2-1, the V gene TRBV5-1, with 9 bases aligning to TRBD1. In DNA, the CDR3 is TGCGCCAGCAGCAAGAGGGACAGGGACGAGCAGTTCTTC. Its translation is CASSKRDRDEQFF. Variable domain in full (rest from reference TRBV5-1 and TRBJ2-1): KAGVTQTPRYLIKTRGQQVTLSCSPISGHRSVSWYQQTPGQGLQFLFEYFSETQRNKGNFPGRFSGRQFSNSRSEMNVSTLELGDSALYLCASSKRDRDEQFFGPGTRLTVL.